The clone carrying this T cell receptor (beta chain) was counted a few times. Its antigen is as yet unknown. One entry per CDR3 protein, called by TCRdb with MiXCR from the reads. The sample has about 770,000 distinct CDR3 sequences; almost 30% are singletons. The CDR3 is 15 amino acids. After removal of 1 base from V and 3 bases from J, the junction contained 6 bases not matched to a gene. Looked up from germline, CDR1 is DFQATT and CDR2 is SNEGSKA (reference sequence). This sample stems from a study of T cell repertoires in cytomegalovirus infection. The sequence derives from a human donor in good health (CMV status not recorded). Some clones in this sample may be carry-over from other donors' samples. The sequencing used cultured CD8+ T cells from PBMCs, collected from culture after CMV antigen stimulation. The rearrangement joins TRBV20-1 to TRBJ2-1; TRBD2 agrees at 7 bases. Here the CDR3 reads CSARGERGDYNEQFF. CDR3 in DNA: TGCAGTGCTAGAGGAGAGCGGGGAGACTACAATGAGCAGTTCTTC.